These T cell receptor beta chains were read from a single sample in a study of T-cell reconstitution after alpha-beta-depleted transplantation in children. From the PCR reads, TCRdb called clonotypes with MiXCR, one entry per CDR3 protein. The sample holds fewer than 550,000 distinct CDR3 sequences, around 16% seen once. Sequences were derived from PBMCs, mostly from graft donor cells, sampled 360 days after TCRalphabeta/CD19-depleted stem cell transplant. The receptors stem from a boy younger than two who had a stem cell transplant for Wiskott-Aldrich syndrome, so the T cells may come from the graft donor. Each CDR3 is given with its conserved first and last residue. The D gene is left open where the match is weak. Part of the rows lack a size; the others show once, few, many or a class for expanded clones.

V,J,size,D,DNA,CDR3
TRBV24-1,TRBJ2-1,few,TRBD1,TGTGCCACCAGTGATATACCGGGACAGGGAACCAATGAGCAGTTCTTC,CATSDIPGQGTNEQFF
TRBV7-9,TRBJ2-7,.,.,TGTGCCAGCAGCTCGGAGGGTTCCTACGAGCAGTACTTC,CASSSEGSYEQYF
TRBV5-1,TRBJ2-7,few,.,TGCGCCAGCAAAAAGGATGGGGGAGCTTCCTACGAGCAGTACTTC,CASKKDGGASYEQYF
TRBV4-3,TRBJ2-1,.,.,TGCGCCAGCAGCCAAGACTCAAAGGGGGATGAGCAGTTCTTC,CASSQDSKGDEQFF
TRBV7-9,TRBJ2-1,many,.,TGTGCCAGCAGCTACATCTTCGGGGAGCAGTTCTTC,CASSYIFGEQFF
TRBV5-1,TRBJ2-3,.,TRBD1,TGCGCCAGCACCCGTCCGGGACAGGGGGAAGATACGCAGTATTTT,CASTRPGQGEDTQYF
TRBV20-1,TRBJ2-7,few,.,TGCAGTGCTAGAGATAAGTATAGCAGGAACTACGAGCAGTACTTC,CSARDKYSRNYEQYF
TRBV11-2,TRBJ2-1,few,.,TGTGCCAGCAGCTTAGGCATCTGGTACAATGAGCAGTTCTTC,CASSLGIWYNEQFF
TRBV12-3/TRBV12-4,TRBJ1-1,few,TRBD1,TGTGCCAGCAGTTTAGGGGACAGGGAAGGACCTGAAGCTTTCTTT,CASSLGDREGPEAFF
TRBV29-1,TRBJ1-2,few,.,TGCAGCGTTAATAAAGGCTCCTATGGCTACACCTTC,CSVNKGSYGYTF
TRBV4-1,TRBJ2-7,few,.,TGCGCCAGCAGCCAAGATCTTGGGGTCCCCAGCTACGAGCAGTACTTC,CASSQDLGVPSYEQYF
TRBV6-2/TRBV6-3,TRBJ2-1,.,TRBD2,TGTGCCAGCAGTGGAAAGCGGGGGGGCCTCTTATTTAACAATGAGCAGTTCTTC,CASSGKRGGLLFNNEQFF
TRBV27,TRBJ1-2,.,TRBD1,TGTGCCAGCAGGACATCAGGGGGGAATGGCTACACCTTC,CASRTSGGNGYTF
TRBV5-1,TRBJ2-1,.,TRBD1,TGCGCCAGCAGGAAAGGGACAGGGGGTTTCAATGAGCAGTTCTTC,CASRKGTGGFNEQFF
TRBV12-3/TRBV12-4,TRBJ2-5,few,TRBD1,TGTGCCAGCAGTCTCCGGGACAGGGGGCTTCAAGAGACCCAGTACTTC,CASSLRDRGLQETQYF
TRBV2,TRBJ2-5,few,.,TGTGCCAGCATTTTCGGGATAGAGACCCAGTACTTC,CASIFGIETQYF
TRBV14,TRBJ1-6,few,.,TGTGCCAGCAGCCAAGATCTCGGCAGCGCAACCCAATCCCTCCACTTT,CASSQDLGSATQSLHF
TRBV20-1,TRBJ1-4,.,.,TGCAGTGCTAGACCTCGGCGGCGGATTAATGAAAAACTGTTTTTT,CSARPRRRINEKLFF
TRBV29-1,TRBJ2-3,many,.,TGCAGCGGCAGCACAGATACGCAGTATTTT,CSGSTDTQYF
TRBV25-1,TRBJ2-7,many,.,TGTGCCAGCAGTGGACTCTACGAGCAGTACTTC,CASSGLYEQYF
TRBV28,TRBJ2-7,few,TRBD2,TGTGCCAGCAGTCTGGGAGGGATTAGAACCTACGAGCAGTACTTC,CASSLGGIRTYEQYF
TRBV4-1,TRBJ2-7,few,TRBD1,TGCGCCAGCAGCCAACCGGGACAGCCCTACGAGCAGTACTTC,CASSQPGQPYEQYF
TRBV7-3,TRBJ2-7,.,TRBD2,TGTGCCAGCAGCTTAACCGGGACTAGCGGGAGGGCTCCCACCCCCTTCGAGCAGTACTTC,CASSLTGTSGRAPTPFEQYF
TRBV29-1,TRBJ2-3,.,.,TGCAGCGTTTGGGGCCGGACAGCCCGCACAGATACGCAGTATTTT,CSVWGRTARTDTQYF
TRBV19,TRBJ2-2,.,.,TGTGCCAGTACTCGCCTCGAGGATTTAGTCACCGGGGAGCTGTTTTTT,CASTRLEDLVTGELFF
TRBV5-6,TRBJ2-1,few,.,TGTGCCAGCAGCCTGCCGGGACAACCACAGTTCTTC,CASSLPGQPQFF
TRBV7-2,TRBJ2-7,.,.,TGTGCCAGCAGCTTAAGGGGGATTGGGGCTCGCTACGAGCAGTACTTC,CASSLRGIGARYEQYF
TRBV12-3/TRBV12-4,TRBJ2-7,.,.,TGTGCCAGCAGTTTAAGAACAGGCTACGAGCAGTACTTC,CASSLRTGYEQYF
TRBV5-1,TRBJ2-7,.,.,TGCGCCAGCAGGCACCAGAACCGAATCCCGTACGAGCAGTACTTC,CASRHQNRIPYEQYF
TRBV7-9,TRBJ1-6,.,.,TGTGCCAGCAGCTTCCAGGGTGGTGATTCACCCCTCCACTTT,CASSFQGGDSPLHF
TRBV5-5,TRBJ2-3,.,.,TGTGCCAGTGCAGACGTAAGCACAGATACGCAGTATTTT,CASADVSTDTQYF
TRBV20-1,TRBJ1-3,.,.,TGCAGTGCTAGCGAAGATATCCGAAACACCATATATTTT,CSASEDIRNTIYF
TRBV6-5,TRBJ2-2,few,.,TGTGCCAGCAGTTGGCACCTAGGAAACACCGGGGAGCTGTTTTTT,CASSWHLGNTGELFF
TRBV5-1,TRBJ2-3,.,.,TGCGCCAGCAGCTTGGAACTAGGGGAGGATACGCAGTATTTT,CASSLELGEDTQYF
TRBV6-5,TRBJ2-7,few,.,TGTGCCAGCAGTTACGGCGGGCTGCCCTACGAGCAGTACTTC,CASSYGGLPYEQYF
TRBV7-9,TRBJ2-5,.,TRBD1,TGTGCCAGCACCTACAGGGGGAGGATTGGGACCCAGTACTTC,CASTYRGRIGTQYF
TRBV20-1,TRBJ1-6,few,TRBD1,TGCAGTGCTAGACTAGGACAGGGAAATTCACCCCTCCACTTT,CSARLGQGNSPLHF
TRBV10-3,TRBJ2-3,few,TRBD2,TGTGCCATCAGCCCTAGCGGGATCCCAGATACGCAGTATTTT,CAISPSGIPDTQYF
TRBV10-2,TRBJ1-2,few,TRBD1,TGCGCCAGCAGGAAAGACAGGGGAGGCTACACCTTC,CASRKDRGGYTF
TRBV18,TRBJ2-7,few,.,TGTGCCAGCTCACCCCTCTCCTACGAGCAGTACTTC,CASSPLSYEQYF
TRBV9,TRBJ2-1,.,TRBD2,TGTGCCAGCAGCTGGGGACTACCGTACAATGAGCAGTTCTTC,CASSWGLPYNEQFF
TRBV5-5,TRBJ1-6,.,TRBD1,TGTGCCAGCAGCTTGAGGCCGGACAGGATTTGGTCACCCCTCCACTTT,CASSLRPDRIWSPLHF
TRBV20-1,TRBJ2-5,.,TRBD2,TGCAGTGCTAGTTTCCTTAGCGGGAGGCCAGAGACCCAGTACTTC,CSASFLSGRPETQYF
TRBV20-1,TRBJ2-2,few,.,TGCAGTGCTGTTTCTAGCGTGAACACCGGGGAGCTGTTTTTT,CSAVSSVNTGELFF
TRBV5-1,TRBJ2-3,few,.,TGCGCCAGCAGCTTGGGGTCCCTTCGCACAGATACGCAGTATTTT,CASSLGSLRTDTQYF
TRBV18,TRBJ2-7,many,.,TGTGCCAGCTCACCATGGGGAGGTGGCTACGAGCAGTACTTC,CASSPWGGGYEQYF
TRBV12-3/TRBV12-4,TRBJ2-4,few,.,TGTGCCAGCAGGATGGGCAAAAACATTCAGTACTTC,CASRMGKNIQYF
TRBV6-4,TRBJ2-5,.,TRBD1,TGTGCCAGCAGGGACAGGGGGATTGGAGAGACCCAGTACTTC,CASRDRGIGETQYF
TRBV4-3,TRBJ2-7,.,.,TGCGCCAGCAGCCAAGGATATTCCGGGCGGAGCTCCTACGAGCAGTACTTC,CASSQGYSGRSSYEQYF
TRBV4-3,TRBJ2-2,.,.,TGCGCCAGCAGCCAAGTTTTCGGGGAGCTGTTTTTT,CASSQVFGELFF
TRBV29-1,TRBJ2-5,.,TRBD2,TGCACTTCGGGGGGGCCAGAGACCCAGTACTTC,CTSGGPETQYF
TRBV3-1,TRBJ1-1,.,.,TGTGCCAGCAGCGACAATGGGAATTGGGTGAACACTGAAGCTTTCTTT,CASSDNGNWVNTEAFF
TRBV9,TRBJ2-1,.,.,TGTGCCAGCAGCGCCCAGGGGGGTGAGCAGTTCTTC,CASSAQGGEQFF
TRBV10-3,TRBJ2-1,.,TRBD1,TGTGCCATCAGGGCTCTCGGGACAGGGAACTACAATGAGCAGTTCTTC,CAIRALGTGNYNEQFF
TRBV6-1,TRBJ2-2,.,.,TGTGCCAGCAGTGGACAGACAATCACCGGGGAGCTGTTTTTT,CASSGQTITGELFF
TRBV7-2,TRBJ2-4,few,TRBD2,TGTGCCAGCAGCTTCTACAGCGGGAGGAGAACCAAAAACATTCAGTACTTC,CASSFYSGRRTKNIQYF
TRBV6-1,TRBJ2-6,.,.,TGTGCCAGCAGGACGGGGGTACAGGGCCTCTCTGGGGCCAACGTCCTGACTTTC,CASRTGVQGLSGANVLTF
TRBV20-1,TRBJ2-3,.,TRBD2,TGCAGTGCTACCCCCTCCCCGTTAGCGGGAGAGGTAGATACGCAGTATTTT,CSATPSPLAGEVDTQYF